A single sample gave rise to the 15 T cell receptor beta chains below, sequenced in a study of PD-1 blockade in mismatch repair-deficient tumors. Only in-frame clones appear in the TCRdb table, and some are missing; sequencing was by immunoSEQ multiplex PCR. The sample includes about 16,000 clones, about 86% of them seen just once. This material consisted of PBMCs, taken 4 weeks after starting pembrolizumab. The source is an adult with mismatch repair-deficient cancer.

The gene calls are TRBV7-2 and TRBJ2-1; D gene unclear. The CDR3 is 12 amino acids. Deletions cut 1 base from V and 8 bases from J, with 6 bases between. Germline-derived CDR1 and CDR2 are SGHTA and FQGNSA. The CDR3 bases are TGTGCCAGCAGCTTAGTCTTCTATGAGCAGTTCTTC. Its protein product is CASSLVFYEQFF. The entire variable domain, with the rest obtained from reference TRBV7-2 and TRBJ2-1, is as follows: GAGVSQSPSNKVTEKGKDVELRCDPISGHTALYWYRQSLGQGLEFLIYFQGNSAPDKSGLPSDRFSAERTGGSVSTLTIQRTQQEDSAVYLCASSLVFYEQFFGPGTRLTVL.

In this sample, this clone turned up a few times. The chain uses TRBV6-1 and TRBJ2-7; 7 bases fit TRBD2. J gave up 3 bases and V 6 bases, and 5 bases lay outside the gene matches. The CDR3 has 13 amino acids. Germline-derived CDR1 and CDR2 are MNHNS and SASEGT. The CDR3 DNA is TGTGCCAGCAGAAGCGGGACCATCTACGAGCAGTACTTC. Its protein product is CASRSGTIYEQYF.

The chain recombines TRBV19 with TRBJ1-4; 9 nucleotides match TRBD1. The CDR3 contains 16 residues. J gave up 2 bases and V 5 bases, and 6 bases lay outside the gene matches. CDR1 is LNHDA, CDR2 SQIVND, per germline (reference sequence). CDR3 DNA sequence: TGTGCCAGTAGTCCCGGGACAGGGACGACTAATGAAAAACTGTTTTTT. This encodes CASSPGTGTTNEKLFF.

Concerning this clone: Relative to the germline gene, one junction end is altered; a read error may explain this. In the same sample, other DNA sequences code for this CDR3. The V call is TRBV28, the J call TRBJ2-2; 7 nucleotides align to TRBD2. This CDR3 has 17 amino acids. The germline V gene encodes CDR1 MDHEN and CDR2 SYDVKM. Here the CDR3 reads CASSLIPREDNTGELFF. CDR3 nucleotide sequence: TGTGCCAGCAGTTTAATTCCCCGGGAGGATAACACCGGGGAACTGTTTTTT.

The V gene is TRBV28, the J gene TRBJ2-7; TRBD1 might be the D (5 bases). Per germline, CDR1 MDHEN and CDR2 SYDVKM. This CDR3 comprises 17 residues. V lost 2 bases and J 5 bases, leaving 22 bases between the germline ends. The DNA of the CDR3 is TGTGCCAGCAGTTTACCGAGAGGCGCCCGGAAGGGGAACGAGCAGTACTTC. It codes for CASSLPRGARKGNEQYF.

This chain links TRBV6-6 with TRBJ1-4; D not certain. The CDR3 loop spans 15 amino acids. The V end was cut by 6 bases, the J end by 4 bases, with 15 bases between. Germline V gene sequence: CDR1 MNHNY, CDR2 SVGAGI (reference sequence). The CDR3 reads CASRPVGSFNEKLFF. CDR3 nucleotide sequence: TGTGCCAGCAGACCGGTCGGTTCGTTTAATGAAAAACTGTTTTTT.

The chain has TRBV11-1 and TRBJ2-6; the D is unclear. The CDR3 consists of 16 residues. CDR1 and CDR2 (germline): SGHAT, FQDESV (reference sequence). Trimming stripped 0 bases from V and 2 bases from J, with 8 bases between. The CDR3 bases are TGTGCCAGCAGCTTAGCGGTAGTCCCTGGGGCCAACGTCCTGACTTTC. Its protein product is CASSLAVVPGANVLTF.

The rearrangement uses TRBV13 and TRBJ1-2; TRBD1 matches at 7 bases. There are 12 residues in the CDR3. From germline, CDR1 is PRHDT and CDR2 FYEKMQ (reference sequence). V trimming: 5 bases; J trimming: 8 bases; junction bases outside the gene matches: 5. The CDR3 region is CASSPRTGGYTF. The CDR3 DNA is TGTGCCAGCAGCCCCAGGACAGGAGGCTACACCTTC.

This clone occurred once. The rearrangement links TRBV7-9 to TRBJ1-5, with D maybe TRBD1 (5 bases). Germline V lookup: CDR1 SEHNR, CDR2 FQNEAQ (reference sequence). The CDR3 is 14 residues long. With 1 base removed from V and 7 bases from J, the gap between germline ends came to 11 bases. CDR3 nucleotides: TGTGCCAGCAGCTTAGGGGGGGGATGGCAGCCCCAGCATTTT. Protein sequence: CASSLGGGWQPQHF.

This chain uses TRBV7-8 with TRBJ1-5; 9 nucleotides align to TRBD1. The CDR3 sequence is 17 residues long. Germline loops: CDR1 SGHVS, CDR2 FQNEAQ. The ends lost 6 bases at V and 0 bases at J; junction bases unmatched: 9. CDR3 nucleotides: TGTGCCAGCAGTGTACAGGGGGCGAGAAGTAGCAATCAGCCCCAGCATTTT. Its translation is CASSVQGARSSNQPQHF.

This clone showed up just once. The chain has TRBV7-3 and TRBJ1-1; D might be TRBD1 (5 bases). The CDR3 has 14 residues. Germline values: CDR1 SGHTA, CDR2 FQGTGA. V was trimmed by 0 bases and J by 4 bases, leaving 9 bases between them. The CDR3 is CASSLTGGATEAFF. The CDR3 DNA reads TGTGCCAGCAGCTTAACAGGAGGGGCCACTGAAGCTTTCTTT.

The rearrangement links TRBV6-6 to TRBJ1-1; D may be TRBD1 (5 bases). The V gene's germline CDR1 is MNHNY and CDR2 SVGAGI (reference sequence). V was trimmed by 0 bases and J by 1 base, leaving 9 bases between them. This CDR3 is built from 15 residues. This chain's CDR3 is CASSYSGGTNTEAFF. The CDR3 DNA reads TGTGCCAGCAGTTACTCGGGAGGGACGAACACTGAAGCTTTCTTT.

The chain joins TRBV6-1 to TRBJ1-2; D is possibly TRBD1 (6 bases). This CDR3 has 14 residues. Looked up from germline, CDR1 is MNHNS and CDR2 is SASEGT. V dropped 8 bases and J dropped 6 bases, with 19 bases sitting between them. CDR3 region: CASPFGGGEDGYTF. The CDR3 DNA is TGTGCCAGCCCATTCGGGGGGGGCGAAGATGGCTACACCTTC.

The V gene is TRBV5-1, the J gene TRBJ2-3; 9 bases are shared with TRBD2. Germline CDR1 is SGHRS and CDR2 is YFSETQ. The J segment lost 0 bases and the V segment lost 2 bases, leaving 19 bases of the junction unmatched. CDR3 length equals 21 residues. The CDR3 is CASSFRYPGLAGSPSTDTQYF. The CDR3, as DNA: TGCGCCAGCAGCTTCCGGTATCCGGGACTAGCAGGATCCCCTAGCACAGATACGCAGTATTTT.

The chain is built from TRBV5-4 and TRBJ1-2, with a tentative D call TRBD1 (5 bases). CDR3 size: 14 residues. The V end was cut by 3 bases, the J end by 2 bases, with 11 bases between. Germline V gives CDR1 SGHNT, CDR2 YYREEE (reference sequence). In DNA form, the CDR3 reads TGTGCCAGCAGCTGGCAGGAGGGGAACTATGGCTACACCTTC. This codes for CASSWQEGNYGYTF.